This TCR beta chain was sequenced for a study of OX40 agonist ivuxolimab in advanced cancers. Researchers took blood at baseline, on cycle 4 day 1, and on cycle 7 day 1. The germline V gene has CDR1 SGHRS and CDR2 YFSETQ. The CDR3 is 16 amino acids. V was clipped by 4 bases and J by 2 bases; unmatched bases: 6. Assay used: immunoSEQ multiplex PCR; TCRdb lists only in-frame clones, some missing. The profile shows about 53,000 clones, 84% of them singletons. This TCR derives from an adult with an advanced solid tumor such as melanoma, head and neck, liver or kidney cancer. Sequencing was performed on CD4+ or CD8+ T cells sorted from blood, taken in a trial of the OX40 agonist ivuxolimab. V is TRBV5-1 and J is TRBJ2-3, with 11 bases that match TRBD2. The CDR3, as DNA: TGCGCCAGCAGCCCGGGACTAGCGGAGTTCACAGATACGCAGTATTTT. Translated: CASSPGLAEFTDTQYF.